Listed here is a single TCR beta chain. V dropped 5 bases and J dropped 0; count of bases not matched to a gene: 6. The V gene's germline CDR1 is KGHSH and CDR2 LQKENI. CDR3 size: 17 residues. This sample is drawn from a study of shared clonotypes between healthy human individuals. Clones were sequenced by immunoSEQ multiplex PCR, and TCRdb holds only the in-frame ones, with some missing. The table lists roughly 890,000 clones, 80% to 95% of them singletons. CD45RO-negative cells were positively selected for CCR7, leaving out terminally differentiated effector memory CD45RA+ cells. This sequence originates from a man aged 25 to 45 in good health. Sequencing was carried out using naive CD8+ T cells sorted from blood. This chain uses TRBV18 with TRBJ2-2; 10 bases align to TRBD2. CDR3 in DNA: TGTGCCAGCTCAACCCCGGGACTAGCGACGAACACCGGGGAGCTGTTTTTT. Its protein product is CASSTPGLATNTGELFF.